Shown below are 8 T cell receptor beta chains from a single sample sequenced in a study of blood T cell repertoires in COVID-19 (dated by TCRdb to 2020 to 2021). The library relied on the immunoSEQ multiplex PCR assay. TCRdb provides this immuneACCESS table in a form limited to in-frame rearrangements. Some clones are lacking; in checked studies, under half of them reflect an unresolved V gene, and why the rest are absent is not known. Recorded for this sample are roughly 200,000 clones; about 85% of them occurred a single time. The ten largest clones add up to roughly a sixth of the sample. Sequencing was carried out using PBMCs or T cells enriched from blood (not recorded which). These TCRs come from a middle-aged man who had recovered from COVID-19.

V usage is TRBV5-4 and J usage is TRBJ1-6; TRBD1 is a possible D gene (5 bases). V lost 3 bases to trimming and J lost 4 bases, with 11 bases between them. Per germline, CDR1 SGHNT and CDR2 YYREEE (reference sequence). This CDR3 has 15 amino acids. CDR3 bases: TGTGCCAGCAGCTACACTGACAGATATAATTCACCCCTCCACTTT. Encoded protein: CASSYTDRYNSPLHF. Together with reference TRBV5-4 and TRBJ1-6, the CDR3 gives the full variable domain: ETGVTQSPTHLIKTRGQQVTLRCSSQSGHNTVSWYQQALGQGPQFIFQYYREEENGRGNFPPRFSGLQFPNYSSELNVNALELDDSALYLCASSYTDRYNSPLHFGNGTRLTVT.

The CDR3 DNA sequence: TGTGCCAGCGGGGATGGAGGCAGGGGGGCAGATACGCAGTATTTT. It encodes CASGDGGRGADTQYF. The rearrangement links TRBV5-4 to TRBJ2-3; maybe TRBD1 (7 bases). Trimming took off 7 bases at V and 4 bases at J, with 19 bases between the two ends. Germline CDR1 reads SGHNT; CDR2 reads YYREEE (reference sequence). The CDR3 runs to 15 residues.

The chain couples TRBV6-5 to TRBJ2-7, with D unclear. The germline V and J ends were trimmed by 5 bases and 2 bases, with 13 bases remaining between them. The CDR3 runs to 14 residues. Germline assignment: CDR1 MNHEY and CDR2 SVGAGI. CDR3 region: CASSPRHPAYEQYF. In nucleotides, the CDR3 is TGTGCCAGCAGTCCGAGACACCCGGCCTACGAGCAGTACTTC.

This clone is a singleton in its sample. DNA of the CDR3: TGTGCCAGCAGCTTAAAGCGGGGATCCCTTTACAATGAGCAGTTCTTC. It encodes CASSLKRGSLYNEQFF. The rearrangement links TRBV11-3 to TRBJ2-1; 7 bases map to TRBD2. The V gene end was trimmed by 2 bases and the J gene end by 4 bases; junction bases not matched to a gene: 8. Germline CDR1 is SGHNT and CDR2 is YENEEA. The length of the CDR3 is 16 residues.

This chain connects TRBV28 to TRBJ2-7; a weak D match, TRBD2 (6 bases). CDR1 is MDHEN, CDR2 SYDVKM, per germline. Trimming removed 6 bases from V and 2 bases from J, with 17 bases in between. The CDR3 is 15 amino acids. This CDR3 reads CASRLAGLLAYEQYF. As DNA, the CDR3 is TGTGCCAGCAGGCTCGCGGGACTCTTAGCCTACGAGCAGTACTTC.

This rearrangement joins TRBV2 to TRBJ2-5, with D possibly matching TRBD1 (6 bases). The CDR3 runs 14 residues. Germline lookup yields CDR1 SNHLY and CDR2 FYNNEI. Trimming removed 2 bases at V and 1 base at J, with 8 bases between. CDR3 nucleotides: TGTGCCAGCAGTGAATGGACAGTCCAAGAGACCCAGTACTTC. It codes for CASSEWTVQETQYF.

The V gene is TRBV7-9, the J gene TRBJ1-3; 8 bases match TRBD1. The CDR3 has 14 residues. V lost 5 bases to trimming and J lost 4 bases; unmatched junction nucleotides: 4. The germline CDR1 and CDR2 sequences are SEHNR and FQNEAQ (reference sequence). The CDR3 DNA follows: TGTGCCAGCAGCGCCGGGACAGGCGGAAACACCATATATTTT. Its protein product is CASSAGTGGNTIYF.

CDR3 residues: CASSIGYSGNQPQHF. The CDR3 coding sequence is TGTGCCAGTAGTATAGGGTACTCGGGCAATCAGCCCCAGCATTTT. The chain employs TRBV19 and TRBJ1-5; D is uncertain. Deletions cut 1 base from V and 2 bases from J, with 9 bases between. The CDR3 runs 15 residues. Germline lookup yields CDR1 LNHDA and CDR2 SQIVND (reference sequence).